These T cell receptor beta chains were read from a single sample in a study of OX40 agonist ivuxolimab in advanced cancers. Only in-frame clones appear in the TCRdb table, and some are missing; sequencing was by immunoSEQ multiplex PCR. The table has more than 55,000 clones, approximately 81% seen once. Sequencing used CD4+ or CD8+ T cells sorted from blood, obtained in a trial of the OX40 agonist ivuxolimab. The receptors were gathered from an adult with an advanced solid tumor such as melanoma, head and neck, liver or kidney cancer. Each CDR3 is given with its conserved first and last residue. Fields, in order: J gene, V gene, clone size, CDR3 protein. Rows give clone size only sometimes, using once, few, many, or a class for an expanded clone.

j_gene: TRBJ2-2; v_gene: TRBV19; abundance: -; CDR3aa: CASSRGLAGGFDTGELFF
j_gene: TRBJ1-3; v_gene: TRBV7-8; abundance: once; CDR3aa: CASSLAFRGDGNTIYF
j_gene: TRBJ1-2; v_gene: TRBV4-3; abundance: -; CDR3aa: CASSPDRTGPYYGYTF
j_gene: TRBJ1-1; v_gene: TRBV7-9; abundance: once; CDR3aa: CASGGRRDSAFF
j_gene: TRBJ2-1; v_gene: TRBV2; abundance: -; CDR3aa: CASREDSNEQFF
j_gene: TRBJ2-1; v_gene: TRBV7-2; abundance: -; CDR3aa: CASSSQGLAGGNEQFF
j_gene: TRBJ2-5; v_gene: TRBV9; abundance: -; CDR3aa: CASTERGSRGETQYF
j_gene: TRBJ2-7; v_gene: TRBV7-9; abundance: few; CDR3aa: CASSADSFYEQYF
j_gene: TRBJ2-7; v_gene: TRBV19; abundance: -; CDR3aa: CASSIGGLSYEQYF
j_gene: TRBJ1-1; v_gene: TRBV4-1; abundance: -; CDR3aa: CASSHQRGMNTEAFF
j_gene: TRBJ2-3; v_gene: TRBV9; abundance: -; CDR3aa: CASSFSGSDDTQYF
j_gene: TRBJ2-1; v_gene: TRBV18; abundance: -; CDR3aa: CASSPVSLTSGSTEQFF
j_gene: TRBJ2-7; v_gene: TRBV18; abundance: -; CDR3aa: CASSPGRFSYEQYF
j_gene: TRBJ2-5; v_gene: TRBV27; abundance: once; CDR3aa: CASSLRGGAGTSETQYF